The T cell receptor beta chain described here comes from a study of cytomegalovirus exposure and HLA in healthy donors. Study-level points and caveats: Cytomegalovirus association was listed for under 200 TCR beta chains. HLA allele associations emerged for 17,000 or so TCR beta sequences in a later analysis, at 0.05 false discovery rate.

This clone was recorded a few times. Its antigen is not identified. 13 Jbeta primers and 60 Vbeta primers were used for the PCR. Clones were sequenced by immunoSEQ multiplex PCR, and TCRdb holds only the in-frame ones, with some missing. The sample lists 190,000 or so clones, 75% to 85% seen once, with 0.6% to 0.7% in the top ten. V was pared by 5 bases and J by 0 bases, with 10 bases of the junction left unmatched. Per germline, CDR1 SGHVS and CDR2 FQNEAQ. CDR3 length: 19 amino acids. This receptor was identified in a boy between 10 and 17 years old in good health and CMV-seronegative. Sample: PBMCs. This sequence joins TRBV7-8 and TRBJ2-1; 13 bases agree with TRBD2. CDR3 protein: CASSTRLAGGLSSYNEQFF. Here the CDR3 DNA reads TGTGCCAGCAGCACACGACTAGCGGGAGGCCTTAGCTCCTACAATGAGCAGTTCTTC.